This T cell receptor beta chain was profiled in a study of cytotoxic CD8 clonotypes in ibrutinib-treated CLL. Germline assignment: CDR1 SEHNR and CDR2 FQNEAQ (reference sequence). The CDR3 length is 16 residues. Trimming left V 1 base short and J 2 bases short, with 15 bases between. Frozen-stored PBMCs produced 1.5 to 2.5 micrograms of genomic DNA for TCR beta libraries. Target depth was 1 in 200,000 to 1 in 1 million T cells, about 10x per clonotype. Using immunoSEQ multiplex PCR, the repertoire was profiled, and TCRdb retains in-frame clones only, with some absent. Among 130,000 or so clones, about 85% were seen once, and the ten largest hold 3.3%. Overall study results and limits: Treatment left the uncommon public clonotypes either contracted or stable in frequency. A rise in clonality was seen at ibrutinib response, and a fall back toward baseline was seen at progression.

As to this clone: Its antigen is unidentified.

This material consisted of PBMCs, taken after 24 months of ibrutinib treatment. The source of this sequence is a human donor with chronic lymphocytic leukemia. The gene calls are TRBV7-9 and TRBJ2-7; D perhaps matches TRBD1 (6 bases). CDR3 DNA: TGTGCCAGCAGCTTAGTTCTCGGGACACGAGCCTACGAGCAGTACTTC. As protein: CASSLVLGTRAYEQYF.